The 9 T cell receptor beta chains given below trace back to one sample, sequenced in a study of blood T cell repertoires in COVID-19. Repertoires were generated with immunoSEQ multiplex PCR, while TCRdb's copy carries only in-frame clones and drops some. Altogether approximately 300,000 clones are present, 70% to 90% being singletons, with the ten largest covering approximately 4.2%. Source material: PBMCs or T cells enriched from blood (not recorded which). Receptors originate from a woman under 40 who had recovered from COVID-19.

This clone was detected only a few times. Other DNA sequences of this sample code for an identical CDR3. The chain is built from TRBV6-4 and TRBJ2-2, with 8 bases that match TRBD2. The CDR3 length is 15 residues. Germline-derived CDR1 and CDR2 are MRHNA and SNTAGT. After removal of 0 bases from V and 3 bases from J, the junction contained 0 bases not matched to a gene. Here the CDR3 reads CASSDSSGDTGELFF. CDR3 DNA sequence: TGTGCCAGCAGTGACTCTAGCGGGGACACCGGGGAGCTGTTTTTT.

The chain joins TRBV19 to TRBJ2-7; TRBD1 aligns across 7 bases. Germline V gene data show CDR1 as LNHDA and CDR2 as SQIVND (reference sequence). CDR3 length equals 13 residues. V was pared by 6 bases and J by 5 bases, with 7 bases of the junction left unmatched. CDR3 region: CASRIATGDEQYF. The CDR3, as DNA: TGTGCCAGTAGAATTGCTACAGGGGACGAGCAGTACTTC.

The genes are TRBV6-6 and TRBJ1-1, with 7 bases lining up with TRBD1. There are 14 residues in the CDR3. Per germline, CDR1 MNHNY and CDR2 SVGAGI (reference sequence). J lost 5 bases, V lost 4 bases, and 7 bases had no gene match. CDR3 sequence (DNA): TGTGCCAGCAGTTGGACAGGAGGAGGGACTGAAGCTTTCTTT. Amino acids: CASSWTGGGTEAFF.

This clone was observed a single time. This sequence joins TRBV7-7 and TRBJ2-5; possible D gene TRBD1, 5 bases. V was trimmed by 5 bases and J by 4 bases, leaving 17 bases between them. Per the germline V gene, CDR1 is SSHAT and CDR2 is FNYEAQ (reference sequence). The CDR3 is made up of 15 amino acids. The CDR3 DNA reads TGTGCCAGCAGCCCCGGTGACAGTGGGGTAGAGACCCAGTACTTC. Protein product: CASSPGDSGVETQYF.

The chain uses TRBV28 and TRBJ2-2, with a weak D call TRBD1 (5 bases). The CDR3 runs to 15 residues. Germline CDR1 MDHEN, CDR2 SYDVKM. Trimming shortened V by 2 bases and J by 5 bases, and 12 bases separated the two germline ends. CDR3 nucleotides: TGTGCCAGCAGTTTAAGGGGCTCCCGGACCGGGGAGCTGTTTTTT. This translates into CASSLRGSRTGELFF.

A word on this clone: An end of the junction differs from the germline gene, which may be a read error. For the CDR3, the DNA is TGTGCCAGCAGTTTGGGGGGGCGCACGGATACGCAGTATTTT. This gives the protein CASSLGGRTDTQYF. This rearrangement joins TRBV27 to TRBJ2-3; maybe TRBD2 (7 bases). Germline CDR1 MNHEY, CDR2 SMNVEV (reference sequence). CDR3 size: 14 residues.

This clone appeared a single time. The rearrangement links TRBV2 to TRBJ1-6; 9 bases agree with TRBD1. Unmatched junction bases numbered 7, after V lost 6 bases and J lost 7 bases. There are 15 residues in the CDR3. CDR1 SNHLY and CDR2 FYNNEI come from the germline V gene. In DNA form, the CDR3 reads TGTGCCAGCAGGACAGGGGGTAACACCAATTCACCCCTCCACTTT. Translating gives CASRTGGNTNSPLHF. Filled out from reference TRBV2 and TRBJ1-6, the complete variable domain reads EPEVTQTPSHQVTQMGQEVILRCVPISNHLYFYWYRQILGQKVEFLVSFYNNEISEKSEIFDDQFSVERPDGSNFTLKIRSTKLEDSAMYFCASRTGGNTNSPLHFGNGTRLTVT.

CDR3 sequence reads: CATSRDSGGANNEQFF. CDR3 in DNA: TGTGCCACCAGCAGAGATAGCGGGGGGGCTAACAATGAGCAGTTCTTC. This chain connects TRBV15 to TRBJ2-1, with 11 bases fitting TRBD2. This CDR3 is 16 amino acids long. The trim removed 0 bases at V and 5 bases at J, leaving 3 bases unmatched. The germline V gene has CDR1 LNHNV and CDR2 YYDKDF (reference sequence).

The V call is TRBV11-2, the J call TRBJ1-1, with 8 nucleotides matching TRBD1. The germline V gene has CDR1 SGHAT and CDR2 FQNNGV. Trimming removed 3 bases from V and 3 bases from J; junction bases left unmatched: 6. The CDR3 is 15 amino acids. In DNA form, the CDR3 reads TGTGCCAGCAGCTTTAACAGGGGGAAGGACACTGAAGCTTTCTTT. Translation: CASSFNRGKDTEAFF.